This T cell receptor (beta chain) was found in a study of cytomegalovirus exposure and HLA in healthy donors (dated by TCRdb to between 2016 and 2019). Some background on the complete study: An earlier analysis of roughly 570 of the donors reported 276 Gb of sequence data and 117 million unique TCR beta sequences obtained from approximately 180 million T cells. Along with the 666-subject first cohort, a separate validation cohort of over a hundred different subjects was used. Because of strong linkage in the cohort, roughly five DR-DQ haplotypes were treated as single units for association and clustering. In an earlier analysis of around 540 of the donors, high-throughput TCR beta sequencing was used to judge whether each TCR beta V gene segment behaved as functional or pseudogenic. Donor age, sex, ethnicity and CMV serostatus were compiled together with the repertoire data. About 300 gigabases of sequencing data and tens of millions of unique TCR sequences were included in an early release covering about 620 HLA-typed donors. On average, around 240,000 unique TCR beta nucleotide sequences were sequenced per donor among 350 to 400 genotyped donors of the cohort, with 15% to 20% of those sequences being non-productive. Every discovery cohort repertoire had been produced on one sequencing platform. The study was designed to test whether signatures of past pathogen exposure could be identified by cataloging public T cell receptors. Of the approximately 370 genotyped donors, 65% to 90% were placed in the genetic ancestry cluster associated with self-reported Caucasian donors. To study patterns of TCR occurrence, a later analysis re-analyzed previously published TCR beta repertoires from hundreds of donors and added high-resolution HLA genotyping. The T cell repertoires of 550 to 850 subjects were profiled by immunosequencing and related to cytomegalovirus serostatus. HLA typing included class I and class II loci at four-digit resolution. Genome-wide SNP genotypes for about three fifths of the roughly 670 donors were used in a later genetic analysis, which treated that subset as a discovery cohort. Rather than using new phenotypic data, the later analysis identified candidate immune exposures from TCR beta sequences and from how often those sequences occurred across donors. Typing coverage differed by locus: A, B, C, DRB1 and DQB1 were typed in roughly 620-630 donors, DQA1 in about 500, DPA1 in nearly 610, and DPB1 in approximately 450. To predict cytomegalovirus infection status, the study brought together high-throughput TCR immunosequencing, statistical association of individual TCRs with disease status, and machine learning. The investigation overall reported the following: According to a later analysis, TCR association rates differed among HLA loci, with DRB1 alleles showing the most associated TCRs and HLA-C alleles showing the fewest. In vitro tests confirmed that a few of the cytomegalovirus-associated TCR beta chains recognize cytomegalovirus antigens. A later genetic analysis associated a missense DCLRE1C variant with V-gene and J-gene trimming of TCR beta chains, and an independent cohort replicated the association. CMV serostatus was the only immune exposure information available for the cohort. Strong co-occurrence of HLA alleles, especially DR and DQ, made assigning TCR associations to individual alleles difficult. The sequencing pipeline was judged likely to have produced a cluster of highly shared sequence variants as a technical artifact. In a later analysis, most CMV-associated TCR beta chains were found to appear HLA-restricted, with HLA associations seemingly driven largely by CMV exposure. Some 15 rarely observed V segments, including chromosome 9 orphons, were excluded from the earlier analysis of approximately 600 of the donors because counts were too low. According to a later analysis, parvovirus B19, influenza, CMV and Epstein-Barr virus appeared linked to several top co-occurrence clusters. A further reported finding was that TCR beta sequences accurately predicted the HLA-A and HLA-B alleles for most subjects in the first cohort. Specific HLA alleles were associated with over 15,000 TCR beta sequences at a false discovery rate of 0.05 in a later analysis. The study listed 170 or so TCR beta chains as associated with cytomegalovirus. The authors suggested that the approach could potentially be generalized to other disease states and immunological phenotypes. In a later genetic analysis, fewer N-insertions in productive TCRs were reported among donors in an Asian-associated ancestry cluster than the roughly 640-donor mean. The classifier was reported to diagnose cytomegalovirus status with high specificity and sensitivity in both the original and validation cohorts. Only TCR beta chains were sequenced in this cohort, and the absence of alpha or paired-chain data limited detectable features. In a later analysis, HLA-associated TCR beta chains showed more clonal expansion and lower generation probabilities than non-associated chains that were equally common. Some IMGT-functional V segments, including TRBV6-2 and TRBV6-3, could not be told apart with the 87-base-pair reads, so those segments were excluded. Broadly in line with IMGT annotations, most TCR beta V segments showed up in productive rearrangements about 87% or about 30% of the time in an earlier analysis of about 500 of the donors. Across donors, most TCR sequences were observed very rarely, whereas some public TCRs were present in many individuals. Sequencing depth was assumed to be roughly uniform across donors in the presence/absence analyses, though that assumption may not hold. Correlated functional status among segregating V segments might be attributable to linkage disequilibrium, but an unknown experimental factor could not be ruled out. Because HLA typing was unavailable for some donors at each locus, only the typed subset was used in association tests.

Reading the germline V gene gives CDR1 SGDLS and CDR2 YYNGEE. Trimming accounts for 7 bases at V and 0 bases at J, while the number of junction bases matched to no gene is 5. Counted from cysteine to phenylalanine, this CDR3 has 14 amino acids. Just the 42-base CDR3 DNA is kept, in frame starting at base 1. Points on this clone: No antigen is known for it. One base away there is no much larger clone; base qualities are not given.

The cohort was made up of about 670 healthy bone marrow donors. At the time of sampling, all cohort members were nominally healthy, though unrecorded immune exposures were likely present. The donor tested CMV seropositive and was one of the 289 seropositive cohort members. A peripheral blood sample was provided by each donor, and peripheral blood mononuclear cells were used for TCR beta sequencing. Genomic DNA extraction from the blood cell samples was performed with the Qiagen DNeasy Blood Extraction Kit. Library generation was performed with the immunoSEQ multiplex PCR assay. For the multiplex PCR, a mixture combining 60 forward primers for TCR Vbeta segments and 13 reverse primers for TCR Jbeta segments was used. The CDR3 region of rearranged TCR beta genes was amplified from genomic DNA by a multiplex PCR assay. Amplified TCR beta libraries were sequenced as 87-base-pair reads on the Illumina HiSeq System. The original pipeline was this. A later analysis counted 75 million to 100 million unique TCR beta chains across the 666 repertoires, and some 11 million of these chains were shared by at least two donors. To remove PCR and sequencing errors, raw reads were error-corrected and collapsed into unique sequences using a nearest-neighbor algorithm that merged closely related sequences. V, D and J gene segments were assigned by aligning CDR3 sequences to IMGT reference sequences. Each retained sequence needed at least a six-nucleotide match to both a V gene segment and a J gene segment. A rearrangement was called productive if the CDR3 had no stop codons and remained in frame with V and J, and every other rearrangement was called non-productive. Following IMGT convention, CDR3 was defined as the stretch from the second conserved V-encoded cysteine to the conserved J-encoded phenylalanine. Sequences without an unambiguous match to a single V gene segment were excluded from the earlier analysis of about 640 of the donors. An earlier analysis of roughly 590 of the donors called V segments functional above 56.7% productive rearrangements and segregating when the between-donor standard deviation exceeded 5%. To diagnose cytomegalovirus status from the catalog of TCR beta chain sequences, a statistical classification framework was built. A later analysis assigned V and J genes by comparing TCR nucleotide sequences with IMGT/GENE-DB human TR gene sequences. A later analysis assigned CDR3 sequences and most-parsimonious VDJ recombination scenarios with the TCRdist pipeline. In a later analysis, each TCR beta chain was defined by its CDR3 amino acid sequence together with its V-gene family, and reads lacking a unique V-gene family were excluded. In a later analysis, 450 to 600 highly shared, low-generation-probability nucleotide sequences were removed to address suspected cross-contamination and a sequencing artifact. A later analysis calculated a clonal expansion index for each public chain from normalized within-repertoire ranks of inferred template counts. In a later analysis, generation probabilities were computed with a VDJ recombination model fitted to out-of-frame rearrangements, and the resulting probabilities were checked against IGoR. A later analysis scored TCR-TCR, TCR-HLA and TCR-CMV co-occurrence with hypergeometric tests, applying a repertoire-size bias correction to TCR pairs. False discovery rates were estimated in a later analysis by permuting HLA or CMV assignments 20 times. A later analysis grouped co-occurring TCRs with DBSCAN, adding TCRdist sequence similarity when clustering within HLA-allele-positive subsets. Repertoires with fewer than 30,000 or more than 120,000 public chains, plus five repertoires with anomalous nucleotide sharing, were excluded from co-occurrence clustering. TCRdb re-hosts the immuneACCESS table, in-frame sequences only. Its copies lack some clones; in the studies checked, an unresolved V gene accounts for under half of them, and the cause for the rest is not known. V and J calls and clone size are as listed in that table; D and trimming were resolved from the DNA. The sample yields about 90,000 clones; 70% to 85% were counted once. More than 20% of the sample is taken by the ten largest.

The sample taken for sequencing was PBMCs. The rearrangement combines TRBV9 with TRBJ2-3; 7 of the junction bases match TRBD1. The TCR originated in a man aged 25-45 years in good health and CMV-seropositive. Here the CDR3 is given as CASSDRASTDTQYF. The DNA sequence is given as TGTGCCAGCTCCGACAGGGCCAGCACAGATACGCAGTATTTT.